This T cell receptor (beta chain) was sequenced in a study of PD-1 blockade in classical Hodgkin lymphoma. Regarding the study as a whole: With CD4+ cells, TCR diversity rose significantly by C4D1, but not with CD8+ cells. Those patients who began receiving nivolumab less than 1 year after ASCT had lower diversity, and they were excluded. The study reported lower baseline TCR diversity in newly diagnosed patients than in healthy donors.

The time point here: cycle 4 day 1 (C4D1), after around six weeks of nivolumab. Patients all relapsed after autologous stem cell transplantation, and there was variation in brentuximab vedotin exposure. CD4+ T cells were purified from thawed PBMCs by negative selection. The best responses consisted of complete response, partial response or progressive disease. V lost 5 bases to trimming and J lost 6 bases; unmatched junction nucleotides: 3. In germline, CDR1 is SGHTA, CDR2 FQGTGA. This CDR3 contains 13 residues. Note on this clone: Its target is unknown.

Sequencing was performed with immunoSEQ multiplex PCR; in TCRdb, only in-frame clones are kept and a portion is missing. The repertoire holds 34,000 or so clones, with roughly 92% as singletons. The sequence came from a human donor with classical Hodgkin lymphoma. The chain joins TRBV7-3 to TRBJ2-7; 11 bases map to TRBD2. This material consisted of CD4+ T cells from blood, taken before the fourth cycle of nivolumab. The CDR3 sequence is CASSQGLAGEQYF. DNA of the CDR3: TGTGCCAGCAGCCAAGGACTAGCGGGCGAGCAGTACTTC.